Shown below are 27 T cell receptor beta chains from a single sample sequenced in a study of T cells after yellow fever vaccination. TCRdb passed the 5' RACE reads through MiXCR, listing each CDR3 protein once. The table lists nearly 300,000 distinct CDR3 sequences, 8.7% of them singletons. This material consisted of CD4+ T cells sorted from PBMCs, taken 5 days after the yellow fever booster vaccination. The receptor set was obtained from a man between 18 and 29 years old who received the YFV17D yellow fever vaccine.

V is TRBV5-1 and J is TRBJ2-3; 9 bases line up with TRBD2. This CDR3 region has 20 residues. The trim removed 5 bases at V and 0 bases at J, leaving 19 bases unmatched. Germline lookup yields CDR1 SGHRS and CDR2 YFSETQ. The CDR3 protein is CASSSTSGGTLPVSTDTQYF. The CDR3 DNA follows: TGCGCCAGCAGTAGTACCAGCGGGGGGACCTTACCGGTTAGCACAGATACGCAGTATTTT.

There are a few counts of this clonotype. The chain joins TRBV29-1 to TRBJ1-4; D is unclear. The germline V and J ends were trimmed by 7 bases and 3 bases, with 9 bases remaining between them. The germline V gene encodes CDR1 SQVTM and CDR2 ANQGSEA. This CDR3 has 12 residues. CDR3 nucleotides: TGCAGCGCCGGGAGGCCTAATGAAAAACTGTTTTTT. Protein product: CSAGRPNEKLFF. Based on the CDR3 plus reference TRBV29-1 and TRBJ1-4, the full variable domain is SAVISQKPSRDICQRGTSLTIQCQVDSQVTMMFWYRQQPGQSLTLIATANQGSEATYESGFVIDKFPISRPNLTFSTLTVSNMSPEDSSIYLCSAGRPNEKLFFGSGTQLSVL.

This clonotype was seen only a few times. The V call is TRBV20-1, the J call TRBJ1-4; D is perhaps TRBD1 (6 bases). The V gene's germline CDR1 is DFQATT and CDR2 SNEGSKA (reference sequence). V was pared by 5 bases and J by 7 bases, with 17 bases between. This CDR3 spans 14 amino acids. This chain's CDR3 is CSALLTGRTEKLFF. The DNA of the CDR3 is TGCAGTGCTCTTTTAACAGGGCGAACTGAAAAACTGTTTTTT.

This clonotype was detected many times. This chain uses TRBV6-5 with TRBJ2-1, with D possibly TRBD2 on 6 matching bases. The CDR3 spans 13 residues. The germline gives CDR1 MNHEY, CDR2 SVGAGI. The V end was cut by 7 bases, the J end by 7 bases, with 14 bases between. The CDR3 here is CASKGLVENEQFF. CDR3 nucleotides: TGTGCCAGCAAGGGACTTGTAGAAAATGAGCAGTTCTTC.

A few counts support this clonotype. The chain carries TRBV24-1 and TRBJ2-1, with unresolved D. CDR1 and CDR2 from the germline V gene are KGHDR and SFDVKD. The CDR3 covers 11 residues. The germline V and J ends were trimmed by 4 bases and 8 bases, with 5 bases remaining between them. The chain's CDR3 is CATSDLYEQFF. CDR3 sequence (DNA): TGTGCCACCAGTGACCTATATGAGCAGTTCTTC.

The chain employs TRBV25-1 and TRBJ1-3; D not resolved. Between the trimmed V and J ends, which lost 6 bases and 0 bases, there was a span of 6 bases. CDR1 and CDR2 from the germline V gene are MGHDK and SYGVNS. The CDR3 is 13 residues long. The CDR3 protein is CASRPASGNTIYF. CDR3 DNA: TGTGCCAGCAGACCGGCCTCTGGAAACACCATATATTTT.

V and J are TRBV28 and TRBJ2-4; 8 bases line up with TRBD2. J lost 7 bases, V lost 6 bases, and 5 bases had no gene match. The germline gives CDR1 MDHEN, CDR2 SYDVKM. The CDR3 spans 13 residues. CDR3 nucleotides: TGTGCCAGCAGGCTCCGGGGGGGTAACATTCAGTACTTC. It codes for CASRLRGGNIQYF.

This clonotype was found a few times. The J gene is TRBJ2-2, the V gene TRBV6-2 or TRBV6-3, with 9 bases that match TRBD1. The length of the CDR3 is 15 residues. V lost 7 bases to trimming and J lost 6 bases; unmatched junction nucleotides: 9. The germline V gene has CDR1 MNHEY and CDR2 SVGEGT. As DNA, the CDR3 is TGTGCCAGCAACACCGGGACAGGGTTTTCCGGGGAGCTGTTTTTT. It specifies CASNTGTGFSGELFF.

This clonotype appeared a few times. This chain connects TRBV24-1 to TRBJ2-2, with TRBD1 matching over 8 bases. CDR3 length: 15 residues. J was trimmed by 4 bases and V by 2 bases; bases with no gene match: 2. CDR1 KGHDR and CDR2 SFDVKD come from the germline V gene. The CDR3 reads CATSDWTGLTGELFF. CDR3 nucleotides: TGTGCCACCAGTGATTGGACAGGGCTCACCGGGGAGCTGTTTTTT.

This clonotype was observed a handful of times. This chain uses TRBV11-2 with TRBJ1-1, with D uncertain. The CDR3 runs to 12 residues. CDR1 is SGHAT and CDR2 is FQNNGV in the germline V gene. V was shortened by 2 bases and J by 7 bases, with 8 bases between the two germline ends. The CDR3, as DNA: TGTGCCAGCAGCTTATTCCCGGATGAAGCTTTCTTT. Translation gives CASSLFPDEAFF. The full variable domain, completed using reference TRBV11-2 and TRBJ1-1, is EAGVAQSPRYKIIEKRQSVAFWCNPISGHATLYWYQQILGQGPKLLIQFQNNGVVDDSQLPKDRFSAERLKGVDSTLKIQPAKLEDSAVYLCASSLFPDEAFFGQGTRLTVV.

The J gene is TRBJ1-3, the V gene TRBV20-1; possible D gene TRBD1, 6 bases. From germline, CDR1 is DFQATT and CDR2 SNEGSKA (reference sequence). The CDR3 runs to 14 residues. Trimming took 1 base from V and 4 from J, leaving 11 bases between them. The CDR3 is CSARVGQSGNTIYF. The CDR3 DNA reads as TGCAGTGCTAGAGTTGGACAGTCGGGAAACACCATATATTTT.

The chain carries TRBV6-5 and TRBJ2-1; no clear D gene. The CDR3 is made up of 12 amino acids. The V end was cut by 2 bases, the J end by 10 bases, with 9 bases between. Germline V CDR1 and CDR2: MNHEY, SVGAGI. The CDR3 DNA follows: TGTGCCAGCAGTTACGCCGGGTGGGAGCAGTTCTTC. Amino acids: CASSYAGWEQFF.

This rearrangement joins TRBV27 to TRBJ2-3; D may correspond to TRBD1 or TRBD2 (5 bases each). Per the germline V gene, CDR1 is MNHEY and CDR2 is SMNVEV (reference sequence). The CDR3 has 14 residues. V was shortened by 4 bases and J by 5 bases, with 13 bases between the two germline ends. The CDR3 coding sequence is TGTGCCAGCAGTTCCCGGGACGTTAAAGATACGCAGTATTTT. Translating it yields CASSSRDVKDTQYF.

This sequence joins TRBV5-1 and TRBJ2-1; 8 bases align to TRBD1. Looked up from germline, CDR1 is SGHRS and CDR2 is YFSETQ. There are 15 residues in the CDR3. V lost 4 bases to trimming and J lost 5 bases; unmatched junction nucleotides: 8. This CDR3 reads CASSTGQGLHNEQFF. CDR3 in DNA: TGCGCCAGCAGCACAGGACAGGGACTCCACAATGAGCAGTTCTTC.

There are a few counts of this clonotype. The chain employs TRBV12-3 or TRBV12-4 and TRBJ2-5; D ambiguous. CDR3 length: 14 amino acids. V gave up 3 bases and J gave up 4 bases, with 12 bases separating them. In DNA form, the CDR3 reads TGTGCCAGCAGTTTTAATATAGCAGGAGAGACCCAGTACTTC. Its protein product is CASSFNIAGETQYF.

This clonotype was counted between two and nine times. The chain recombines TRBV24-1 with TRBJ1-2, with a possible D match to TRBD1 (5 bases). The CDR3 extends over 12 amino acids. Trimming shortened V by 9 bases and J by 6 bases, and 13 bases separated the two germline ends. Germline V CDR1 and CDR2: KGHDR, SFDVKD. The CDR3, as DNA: TGTGCCACCTGGACAATTGTGGATGGCTACACCTTC. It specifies CATWTIVDGYTF.

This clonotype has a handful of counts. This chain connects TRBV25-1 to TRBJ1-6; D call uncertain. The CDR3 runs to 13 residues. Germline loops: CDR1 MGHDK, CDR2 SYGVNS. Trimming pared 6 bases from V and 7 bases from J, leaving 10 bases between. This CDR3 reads CASSATENSPLHF. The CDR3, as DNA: TGTGCCAGCAGCGCGACGGAGAATTCACCCCTCCACTTT.

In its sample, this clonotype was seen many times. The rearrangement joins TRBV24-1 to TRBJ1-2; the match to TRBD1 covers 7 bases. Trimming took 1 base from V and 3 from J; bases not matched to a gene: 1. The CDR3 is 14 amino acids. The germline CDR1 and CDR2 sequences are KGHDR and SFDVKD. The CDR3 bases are TGTGCCACCAGTGATTTTGGACAGGACTATGGCTACACCTTC. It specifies CATSDFGQDYGYTF.

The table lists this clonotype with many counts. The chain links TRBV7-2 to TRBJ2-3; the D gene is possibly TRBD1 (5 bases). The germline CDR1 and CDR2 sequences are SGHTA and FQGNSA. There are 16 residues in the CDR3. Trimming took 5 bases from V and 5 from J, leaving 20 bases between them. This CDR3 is CASSPGLWGQGDTQYF. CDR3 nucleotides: TGTGCCAGCAGCCCCGGTCTTTGGGGCCAAGGAGATACGCAGTATTTT.

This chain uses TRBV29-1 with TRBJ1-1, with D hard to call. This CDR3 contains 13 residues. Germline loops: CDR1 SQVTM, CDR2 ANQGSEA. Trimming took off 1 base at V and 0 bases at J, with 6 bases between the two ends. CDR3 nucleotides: TGCAGCGTTGAAGGGATTCTGAACACTGAAGCTTTCTTT. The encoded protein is CSVEGILNTEAFF.

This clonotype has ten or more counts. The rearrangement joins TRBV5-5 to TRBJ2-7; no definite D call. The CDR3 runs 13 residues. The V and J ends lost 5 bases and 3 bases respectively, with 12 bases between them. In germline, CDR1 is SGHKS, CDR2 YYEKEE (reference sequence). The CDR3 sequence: CASRAGPHYEQYV. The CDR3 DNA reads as TGTGCCAGCAGGGCCGGTCCCCACTACGAGCAGTACGTC.

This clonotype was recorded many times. The CDR3 here is CSARDALAKNIQYF. The CDR3 bases are TGCAGTGCTAGAGATGCGTTAGCCAAAAACATTCAGTACTTC. The chain is built from TRBV20-1 and TRBJ2-4; D gene ambiguous. V gave up 0 bases and J gave up 0 bases, with 6 bases separating them. CDR3 length equals 14 residues. CDR1 and CDR2 from the germline V gene are DFQATT and SNEGSKA (reference sequence).

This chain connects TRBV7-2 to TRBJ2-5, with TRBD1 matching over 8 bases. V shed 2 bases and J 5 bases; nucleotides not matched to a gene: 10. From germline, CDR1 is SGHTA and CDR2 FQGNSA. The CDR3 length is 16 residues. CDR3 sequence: CASSLLATGVGETQYF. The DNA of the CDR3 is TGTGCCAGCAGCTTATTGGCGACAGGGGTCGGGGAGACCCAGTACTTC.

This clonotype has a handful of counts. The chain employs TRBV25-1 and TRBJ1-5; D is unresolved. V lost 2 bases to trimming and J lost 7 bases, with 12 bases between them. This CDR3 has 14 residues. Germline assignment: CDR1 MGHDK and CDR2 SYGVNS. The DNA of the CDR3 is TGTGCCAGCAGTGAAGGCACAAGATGGCAGCCCCAGCATTTT. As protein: CASSEGTRWQPQHF.

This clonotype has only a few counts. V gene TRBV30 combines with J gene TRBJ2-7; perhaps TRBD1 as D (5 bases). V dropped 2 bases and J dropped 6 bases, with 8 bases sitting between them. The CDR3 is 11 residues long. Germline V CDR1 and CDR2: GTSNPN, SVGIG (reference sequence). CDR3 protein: CAWSSGSEQYF. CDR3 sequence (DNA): TGTGCCTGGAGTTCAGGGTCCGAGCAGTACTTC.

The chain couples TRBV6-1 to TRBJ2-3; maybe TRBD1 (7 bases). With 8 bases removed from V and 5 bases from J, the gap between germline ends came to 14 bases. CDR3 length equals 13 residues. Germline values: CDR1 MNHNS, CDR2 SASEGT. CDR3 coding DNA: TGTGCCAGCGAGGCAGGGGGAGGAGATACGCAGTATTTT. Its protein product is CASEAGGGDTQYF.

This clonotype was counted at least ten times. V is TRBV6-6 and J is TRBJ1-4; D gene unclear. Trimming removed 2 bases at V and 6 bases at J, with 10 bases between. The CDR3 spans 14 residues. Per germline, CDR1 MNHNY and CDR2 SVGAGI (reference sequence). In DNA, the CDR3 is TGTGCCAGCAGTTACCAGGAGGAGGATGAAAAACTGTTTTTT. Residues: CASSYQEEDEKLFF.